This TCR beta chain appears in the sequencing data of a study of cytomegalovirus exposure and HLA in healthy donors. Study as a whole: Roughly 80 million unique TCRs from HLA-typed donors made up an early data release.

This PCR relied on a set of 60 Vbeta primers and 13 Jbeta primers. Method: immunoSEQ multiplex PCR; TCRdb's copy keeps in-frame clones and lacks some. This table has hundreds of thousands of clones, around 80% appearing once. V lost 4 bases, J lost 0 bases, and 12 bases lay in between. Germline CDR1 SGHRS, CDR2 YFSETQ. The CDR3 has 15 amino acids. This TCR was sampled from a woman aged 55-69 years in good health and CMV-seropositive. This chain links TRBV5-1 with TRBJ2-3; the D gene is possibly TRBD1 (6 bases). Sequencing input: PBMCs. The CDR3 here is CASSPDSPSTDTQYF. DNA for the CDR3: TGCGCCAGCAGCCCGGACAGCCCTAGCACAGATACGCAGTATTTT.